These 29 T cell receptor beta chains were sequenced from one sample in a study of T cells in localized non-small cell lung cancer. Sequenced by immunoSEQ multiplex PCR; TCRdb stores in-frame clones only, minus some. Among approximately 15,000 clones listed, 90% were seen once. Material: peripheral blood mononuclear cells, obtained before any cancer treatment. Receptors originate from a woman aged 35 to 70 with stage III lung adenocarcinoma.

J is TRBJ2-3 and V is TRBV18; 8 nucleotides match TRBD1. The CDR3 loop spans 12 amino acids. V lost 9 bases to trimming and J lost 5 bases; unmatched junction nucleotides: 4. Germline lookup yields CDR1 KGHSH and CDR2 LQKENI. The CDR3: CASGQGRDTQYF. The CDR3 nucleotides read TGTGCCAGTGGACAGGGTCGAGATACGCAGTATTTT.

The chain joins TRBV19 to TRBJ1-3; D possibly corresponds to TRBD1 (6 bases). This CDR3 is built from 13 residues. CDR1 is LNHDA, CDR2 SQIVND, per germline (reference sequence). V was clipped by 9 bases and J by 7 bases, with 16 bases between them. In DNA, the CDR3 is TGTGCCAGCCAGAGACAGGATCTTAACACCATATATTTT. Protein: CASQRQDLNTIYF.

This clone was observed a few times. V usage is TRBV2 and J usage is TRBJ2-3; 7 bases agree with TRBD2. Germline trimming cut 5 bases from V and 0 bases from J; bases unmatched to any gene: 5. The germline V gene encodes CDR1 SNHLY and CDR2 FYNNEI. CDR3 length: 15 amino acids. The CDR3 sequence is CASSWEGRSTDTQYF. CDR3 sequence (DNA): TGTGCCAGCAGTTGGGAGGGAAGGAGCACAGATACGCAGTATTTT.

The table lists this clone with a count of one. This chain uses TRBV4-3 with TRBJ1-5; D call uncertain. The ends were cut back, 1 base at V and 6 bases at J, with 7 bases in the middle. Germline V gene lookup returns CDR1 LGHNA and CDR2 YSLEER. The CDR3 sequence is 13 residues long. The CDR3 nucleotides are TGCGCCAGCAGCCAAGCGAATGGTCAGCCCCAGCATTTT. Protein product: CASSQANGQPQHF.

This sequence joins TRBV6-5 and TRBJ1-6; the match to TRBD1 covers 8 bases. This CDR3 has 15 residues. The germline V gene encodes CDR1 MNHEY and CDR2 SVGAGI. After removal of 4 bases from V and 10 bases from J, the junction contained 9 bases not matched to a gene. As DNA, the CDR3 is TGTGCCAGCAGTTTACTGCAGGGGGCAAGATCACCCCTCCACTTT. The encoded protein is CASSLLQGARSPLHF.

The chain joins TRBV5-1 to TRBJ2-4; D perhaps matches TRBD1 (5 bases). The CDR3 consists of 16 residues. The V and J ends lost 0 bases and 0 bases respectively, with 10 bases between them. Germline V lookup: CDR1 SGHRS, CDR2 YFSETQ. The CDR3 DNA reads TGCGCCAGCAGCTTGGACAGGTCTGTAGCCAAAAACATTCAGTACTTC. Translated, it gives CASSLDRSVAKNIQYF.

This chain links TRBV19 with TRBJ1-1, with 7 positions matching TRBD1. The CDR3 covers 14 residues. The ends lost 2 bases at V and 6 bases at J; junction bases unmatched: 6. Germline V CDR1 and CDR2: LNHDA, SQIVND (reference sequence). Here the CDR3 reads CASSIPGQRAEAFF. For the CDR3, the DNA is TGTGCCAGTAGTATACCGGGACAGAGGGCTGAAGCTTTCTTT.

This chain connects TRBV7-2 to TRBJ1-4; D perhaps matches TRBD1 (5 bases). The CDR3 runs to 13 residues. V dropped 4 bases and J dropped 14 bases, with 17 bases sitting between them. Per germline, CDR1 SGHTA and CDR2 FQGNSA. CDR3 nucleotides: TGTGCCAGCAGCTCTAAAGCCCAGGGAGGTCTGTTTTTT. Its translation: CASSSKAQGGLFF.

This sequence joins TRBV18 and TRBJ2-1; D possibly corresponds to TRBD2 (7 bases). This CDR3 contains 16 residues. Germline V lookup: CDR1 KGHSH, CDR2 LQKENI. V was pared by 4 bases and J by 0 bases, with 13 bases between. CDR3 amino acids: CASSRGGRASYNEQFF. The CDR3, as DNA: TGTGCCAGCTCACGGGGGGGCAGGGCCTCCTACAATGAGCAGTTCTTC.

This sequence joins TRBV7-9 and TRBJ2-3; no reliable D call. The V end was cut by 4 bases, the J end by 6 bases, with 11 bases between. The CDR3 consists of 13 residues. Germline-derived CDR1 and CDR2 are SEHNR and FQNEAQ (reference sequence). Written as DNA, the CDR3 is TGTGCCAGCAGCTCCCTTTTCCCCGATACGCAGTATTTT. As protein: CASSSLFPDTQYF.

This chain links TRBV5-1 with TRBJ2-7; tentatively, D is TRBD1 or TRBD2 (5 bases each). Germline CDR1 and CDR2: SGHRS and YFSETQ. The V end lost 4 bases, the J end lost 3 bases, and 11 bases lay between the germline ends. The CDR3 is 13 amino acids. CDR3 sequence: CASSRDGYYEQYF. DNA for the CDR3: TGCGCCAGCAGCAGGGACGGTTACTACGAGCAGTACTTC.

The J gene is TRBJ1-2, the V gene TRBV29-1, with D possibly being TRBD1 (6 bases). The V end lost 4 bases, the J end lost 6 bases, and 15 bases lay between the germline ends. This CDR3 is built from 13 residues. Per germline, CDR1 SQVTM and CDR2 ANQGSEA. This CDR3 is CSVVFQGRNGYTF. CDR3 in DNA: TGCAGCGTTGTCTTTCAGGGGAGAAATGGCTACACCTTC.

This clone qualifies as medium-sized. The chain couples TRBV4-3 to TRBJ1-2; TRBD1 agrees at 7 bases. After removal of 0 bases from V and 4 bases from J, the junction contained 5 bases not matched to a gene. Germline V CDR1 and CDR2: LGHNA, YSLEER. The CDR3 has 15 amino acids. The CDR3 here is CASSQDMTGTYGYTF. In DNA, the CDR3 is TGCGCCAGCAGCCAAGATATGACAGGGACCTATGGCTACACCTTC.

V is TRBV5-5 and J is TRBJ2-3; tentatively, D is TRBD2 (6 bases). CDR3 length equals 17 residues. V was pared by 0 bases and J by 1 base, with 15 bases between. Germline lookup yields CDR1 SGHKS and CDR2 YYEKEE (reference sequence). CDR3 amino acids: CASSLAPAGTGTDTQYF. The DNA of the CDR3 is TGTGCCAGCAGCTTGGCCCCGGCAGGGACTGGCACAGATACGCAGTATTTT. Full variable domain (missing parts from reference TRBV5-5 and TRBJ2-3): DAGVTQSPTHLIKTRGQQVTLRCSPISGHKSVSWYQQVLGQGPQFIFQYYEKEERGRGNFPDRFSARQFPNYSSELNVNALLLGDSALYLCASSLAPAGTGTDTQYFGPGTRLTVL.

The V call is TRBV6-5, the J call TRBJ2-2; D remains ambiguous. The V and J ends lost 6 bases and 6 bases respectively, with 14 bases between them. Germline lookup yields CDR1 MNHEY and CDR2 SVGAGI. The CDR3 covers 14 residues. The CDR3 sequence: CASRKEPSAGELFF. The CDR3 DNA reads TGTGCCAGCAGGAAAGAGCCTTCAGCCGGGGAGCTGTTTTTT.

The chain recombines TRBV4-3 with TRBJ2-3; maybe TRBD2 (7 bases). Deletions cut 1 base from V and 7 bases from J, with 12 bases between. Looked up from germline, CDR1 is LGHNA and CDR2 is YSLEER. The CDR3 is 14 residues long. The CDR3 DNA follows: TGCGCCAGCAGCCAAGGGGGGGGCCCAAATACGCAGTATTTT. Its protein product is CASSQGGGPNTQYF.

The V call is TRBV5-1, the J call TRBJ1-2; D is unresolved. V lost 4 bases and J lost 4, with 17 bases in between. CDR3 length: 15 residues. Germline V lookup: CDR1 SGHRS, CDR2 YFSETQ. CDR3 sequence (DNA): TGCGCCAGCAGCCGGGTTGGGGATACTTTCTATGGCTACACCTTC. This gives the protein CASSRVGDTFYGYTF.

The sample holds one count of this clone. At one end, the junction sequence differs from germline, possibly due to a read error. CDR3 DNA: TGTGCCAGCAGCGTAGGTCGCTTC. Its protein is CASSVGRF. J is TRBJ1-2 and V is TRBV9; D gene uncertain. Per the germline V gene, CDR1 is SGDLS and CDR2 is YYNGEE. CDR3 size: 8 residues.

V gene TRBV9 combines with J gene TRBJ1-2; D possibly corresponds to TRBD1 (6 bases). This CDR3 is 13 amino acids long. V gave up 0 bases and J gave up 8 bases, with 11 bases separating them. Germline loops: CDR1 SGDLS, CDR2 YYNGEE. CDR3 DNA: TGTGCCAGCAGCGTAGCCGCAGGGGCGGGCTACACCTTC. Residues: CASSVAAGAGYTF.

The V and J genes are TRBV12-5 and TRBJ2-2; 9 bases are shared with TRBD2. The CDR3 runs to 15 residues. Per germline, CDR1 LGHNT and CDR2 FRNRAP. V gave up 6 bases and J gave up 6 bases; unmatched junction bases: 8. The CDR3 is CASGAGTSLSGELFF. The CDR3, as DNA: TGTGCTAGTGGAGCCGGGACTAGCTTATCCGGGGAGCTGTTTTTT.

The chain employs TRBV9 and TRBJ1-1, with TRBD1 identical over 7 bases. CDR1 and CDR2 from the germline V gene are SGDLS and YYNGEE. Germline trimming cut 2 bases from V and 7 bases from J; bases unmatched to any gene: 8. CDR3 length equals 14 residues. CDR3 amino acids: CASSVDGTVHEAFF. The CDR3, as DNA: TGTGCCAGCAGCGTCGATGGGACAGTACATGAAGCTTTCTTT.

This chain joins TRBV28 and TRBJ2-3; a weak D match, TRBD1 (5 bases). This CDR3 has 16 amino acids. The V and J ends lost 4 bases and 0 bases respectively, with 14 bases between them. Germline V lookup: CDR1 MDHEN, CDR2 SYDVKM. The CDR3 region is CASSSPGSDSTDTQYF. The CDR3 nucleotides are TGTGCCAGCAGTTCCCCAGGGTCCGATAGCACAGATACGCAGTATTTT.

This clone was seen once. V gene TRBV7-2 combines with J gene TRBJ2-5; 7 bases line up with TRBD2. After removal of 3 bases from V and 4 bases from J, the junction contained 5 bases not matched to a gene. CDR1 is SGHTA, CDR2 FQGNSA, per germline. This CDR3 is built from 14 residues. CDR3 region: CASSFLAVGETQYF. CDR3 sequence (DNA): TGTGCCAGCAGCTTCCTAGCGGTTGGAGAGACCCAGTACTTC.

V and J are TRBV4-1 and TRBJ2-4, with 7 bases that match TRBD2. This CDR3 comprises 16 residues. CDR1 MGHRA and CDR2 YSYEKL come from the germline V gene. J lost 7 bases, V lost 5 bases, and 14 bases had no gene match. The CDR3 is CASSSRGDGAANIQYF. The CDR3 nucleotides are TGCGCCAGCAGCTCCCGGGGGGACGGAGCCGCGAACATTCAGTACTTC.

This clone was seen a single time. The V call is TRBV7-2, the J call TRBJ1-5, with D possibly matching TRBD1 (5 bases). This CDR3 has 12 amino acids. V lost 5 bases, J lost 15 bases, and 17 bases lay in between. Germline V gene sequence: CDR1 SGHTA, CDR2 FQGNSA. The CDR3 loop reads CASSPGGERLHF. The CDR3 DNA reads as TGTGCCAGCAGCCCTGGGGGGGAAAGGCTGCATTTT.

V is TRBV30 and J is TRBJ2-5; 7 bases line up with TRBD1. The CDR3 is 13 amino acids. Looked up from germline, CDR1 is GTSNPN and CDR2 is SVGIG (reference sequence). The V gene end was trimmed by 2 bases and the J gene end by 5 bases; junction bases not matched to a gene: 5. DNA of the CDR3: TGTGCCTGGAGTATGACAGGGCGGGAGACCCAGTACTTC. It codes for CAWSMTGRETQYF.

The CDR3 DNA follows: TGTGCCAGCAGATTCGATCTCCCCGGGGGCACTGAAGCTTTCTTT. Translating gives CASRFDLPGGTEAFF. The V and J genes are TRBV6-1 and TRBJ1-1; tentative D call: TRBD1 (5 bases). The CDR3 is 15 residues long. Germline V gene lookup returns CDR1 MNHNS and CDR2 SASEGT. V gave up 6 bases and J gave up 4 bases, with 18 bases separating them.

This clone has only one observation. The chain couples TRBV7-9 to TRBJ1-1; 7 bases fit TRBD1. The CDR3 loop spans 17 amino acids. The germline V gene has CDR1 SEHNR and CDR2 FQNEAQ (reference sequence). The junction had 14 bases not matched to a gene; V was cut back by 5 bases and J by 2 bases. The CDR3 DNA reads TGTGCCAGCAGCCCACGGGATGGCAGGGGGGATAACACTGAAGCTTTCTTT. Encoded protein: CASSPRDGRGDNTEAFF.

CDR3 DNA: TGTGCCAGCAGTTACTCGGGGGGCGGTTCACCCCTCCACTTT. Amino acid sequence: CASSYSGGGSPLHF. This sequence joins TRBV6-5 and TRBJ1-6, with a weak D call TRBD1 (6 bases). Germline V gene sequence: CDR1 MNHEY, CDR2 SVGAGI. V shed 0 bases and J shed 9 bases, with 9 bases lying between them. The CDR3 spans 14 residues.